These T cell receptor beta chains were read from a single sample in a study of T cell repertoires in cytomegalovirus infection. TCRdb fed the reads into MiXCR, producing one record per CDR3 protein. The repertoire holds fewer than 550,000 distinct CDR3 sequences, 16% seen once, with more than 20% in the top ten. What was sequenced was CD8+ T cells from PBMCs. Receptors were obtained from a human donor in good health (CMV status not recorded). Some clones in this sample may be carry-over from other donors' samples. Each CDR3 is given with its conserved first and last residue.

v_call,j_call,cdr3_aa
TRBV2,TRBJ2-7,CASRRLAGNSYEQSF
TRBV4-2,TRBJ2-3,CASSQEGSGGPRTDTQYF
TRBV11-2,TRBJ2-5,CASSLSTALGETQYF
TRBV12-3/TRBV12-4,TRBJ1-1,CASSLTPSQGFTEAFF
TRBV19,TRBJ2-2,CASSIAGGKNTGELFF
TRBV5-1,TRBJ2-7,CASSSPAESREQCF
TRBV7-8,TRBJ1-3,CASSSGGGSGNTIYF
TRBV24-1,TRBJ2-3,CATSDPGTSGTDTQYF
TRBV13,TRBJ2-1,CASSFGPTGVGQFF
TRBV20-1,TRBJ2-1,CSARISGVGSEQFF
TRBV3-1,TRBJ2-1,CASSQEASGYSSYNEQFF
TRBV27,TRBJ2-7,CASSLSKGGYEQYF
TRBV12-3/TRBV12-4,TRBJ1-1,CASRQTVDTEAFF
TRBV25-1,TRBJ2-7,CASSEYGQYEQYF
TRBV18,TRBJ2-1,CASSPPSGGVINNEQFF
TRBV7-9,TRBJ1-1,CASSLDRWNTEAFF
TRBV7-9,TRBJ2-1,CASSPGQVYGNEQFF
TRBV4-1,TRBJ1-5,CASSQAATENQPQHF
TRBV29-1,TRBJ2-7,CSVVPTGSYEQYF
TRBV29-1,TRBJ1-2,CSVEDRSGYTF
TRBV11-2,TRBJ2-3,CASSLDSGSADTQYF
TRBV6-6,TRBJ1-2,CASSYSRLNLQGQWYGYTF
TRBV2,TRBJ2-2,CAKGGGPNANTGELFF
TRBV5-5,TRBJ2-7,CASSPLGGTYDEQCF
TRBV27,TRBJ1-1,CASSPAPGDRTEAFF
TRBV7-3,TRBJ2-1,CASKAKGQFF
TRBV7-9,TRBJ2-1,CASSHPQAGGRNEQFF
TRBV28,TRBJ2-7,CASSSRGLGGGHSYEQYF
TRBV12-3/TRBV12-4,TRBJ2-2,CASSTGYGGTGELFF
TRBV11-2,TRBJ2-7,CASSIQLQGTYEQYF
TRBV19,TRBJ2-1,CASSIAAGGYNEQFF
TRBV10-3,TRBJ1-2,CACLSRGPHEAGYGYNF
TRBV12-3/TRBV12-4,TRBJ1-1,CASMTGSEAFF
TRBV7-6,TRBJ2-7,CASSPPRTGVEQYF
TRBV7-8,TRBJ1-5,CASSLLQSDQPQHF
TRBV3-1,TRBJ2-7,CASSRRDRGTYEQYF
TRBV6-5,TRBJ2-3,CASSYSSVPDTQYF
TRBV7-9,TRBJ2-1,CASSPAGLAGAYNEQFF
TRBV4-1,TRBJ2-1,CASSQEGRSSYNEQFF
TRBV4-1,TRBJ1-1,CASSLRTRLDTEAFF
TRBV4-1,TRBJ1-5,CASSKTFPGQPDQPQHF
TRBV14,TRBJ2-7,CASSQEPTGAYEQYF
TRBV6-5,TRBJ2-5,CASSYDRETQYF
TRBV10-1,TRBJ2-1,CASSESWGLESNEQFF
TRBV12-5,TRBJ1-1,CASGSSNTEAFF
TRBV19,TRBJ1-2,CASSSQRDRTNYGYTF
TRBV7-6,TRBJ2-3,CASSLVGRRTDTQYF
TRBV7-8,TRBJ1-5,CASSLGRGASQPQHF
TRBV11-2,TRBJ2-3,CASSYSGSDTDTQYF
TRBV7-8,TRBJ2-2,CASSENRELFF